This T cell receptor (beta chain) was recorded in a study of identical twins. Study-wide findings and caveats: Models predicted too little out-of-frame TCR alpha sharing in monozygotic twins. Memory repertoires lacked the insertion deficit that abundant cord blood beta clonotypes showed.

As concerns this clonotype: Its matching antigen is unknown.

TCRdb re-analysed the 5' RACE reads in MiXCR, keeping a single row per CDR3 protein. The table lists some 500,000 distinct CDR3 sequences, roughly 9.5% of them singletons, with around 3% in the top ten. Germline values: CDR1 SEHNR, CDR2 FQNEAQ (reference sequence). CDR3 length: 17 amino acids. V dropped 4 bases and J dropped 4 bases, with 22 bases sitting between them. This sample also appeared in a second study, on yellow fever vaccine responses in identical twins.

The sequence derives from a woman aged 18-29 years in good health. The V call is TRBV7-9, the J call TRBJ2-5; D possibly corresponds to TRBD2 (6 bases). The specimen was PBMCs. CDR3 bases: TGTGCCAGCAGCTCTAGCCTCCACGGGCGAGCGGGAGAGACCCAGTACTTC. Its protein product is CASSSSLHGRAGETQYF.